A selection of T cell receptor beta chains follows, all from one sample in a study of technical replicates of blood from a few donors. Here immunoSEQ multiplex PCR was the method, and the copy in TCRdb shows in-frame clones only, minus some. The table includes around 64,000 clones, roughly 93% detected once. The sample was PBMCs. Receptors originate from a human donor in good health. Some clones in this sample may be carry-over from other donors' samples. Both conserved end residues are part of each CDR3. The D gene is left open where the match is weak. Only part of the rows carry a size: once, few, many, or a class if the clone is expanded.

V,D,size,J,CDR3,DNA
TRBV5-1,TRBD1,.,TRBJ2-2,CASSKTGTGYVATGELFF,TGCGCCAGCAGCAAAACCGGGACAGGGTACGTCGCCACCGGGGAGCTGTTTTTT
TRBV6-1,TRBD1,.,TRBJ2-1,CASSEARRAGGGNEQFF,TGTGCCAGCAGTGAAGCACGTAGGGCAGGGGGTGGGAATGAGCAGTTCTTC
TRBV7-3,.,.,TRBJ1-5,CASSPRGGQPQHF,TGTGCCAGCAGCCCCCGGGGAGGGCAGCCCCAGCATTTT
TRBV5-6,TRBD2,.,TRBJ2-2,CASSSGLAAYRTGELFF,TGTGCCAGCAGCTCTGGACTAGCGGCTTATCGCACCGGGGAGCTGTTTTTT
TRBV7-2,TRBD1,.,TRBJ1-1,CASSGDRGAAFF,TGTGCCAGCAGCGGAGACAGGGGGGCAGCTTTCTTT
TRBV7-6,.,.,TRBJ1-3,CASSLQGFLPYSGNTIYF,TGTGCCAGCAGCTTACAGGGGTTTTTGCCTTATTCTGGAAACACCATATATTTT
TRBV7-2,.,.,TRBJ2-2,CASSLPTTGELFF,TGTGCCAGCAGCTTACCGACAACCGGGGAGCTGTTTTTT
TRBV7-3,.,.,TRBJ2-2,CASSPLSNTGELFF,TGTGCCAGCAGCCCTCTCTCGAACACCGGGGAGCTGTTTTTT
TRBV4-1,TRBD1,.,TRBJ1-6,CASSQGQGQWDSPLHF,TGCGCCAGCAGCCAAGGACAGGGGCAATGGGATTCACCCCTCCACTTT
TRBV7-2,TRBD1,.,TRBJ2-7,CASSLSRQGSARQYF,TGTGCCAGCAGCTTATCTCGACAGGGCTCCGCGCGGCAGTACTTC
TRBV9,.,.,TRBJ2-2,CASSVDSLVTGELFF,TGTGCCAGCAGCGTAGACTCCTTAGTAACCGGGGAGCTGTTTTTT
TRBV6-5,TRBD2,.,TRBJ2-1,CASSTRLAGGSEQFF,TGTGCCAGCAGTACCCGTCTAGCGGGAGGGAGTGAGCAGTTCTTC
TRBV5-1,TRBD1,once,TRBJ1-2,CASSLGQTYGYTF,TGCGCCAGCAGCCTGGGACAGACCTATGGCTACACCTTC
TRBV7-2,.,.,TRBJ2-7,CASSLRGGVTYEQYF,TGTGCCAGCAGCTTAAGGGGCGGGGTAACCTACGAGCAGTACTTC
TRBV2,.,.,TRBJ2-6,CASSLISGANVLTF,TGTGCCAGTAGCCTTATCTCTGGGGCCAACGTCCTGACTTTC
TRBV5-1,.,.,TRBJ1-5,CASSLVVAVDSNQPQHF,TGCGCCAGCAGCTTGGTGGTAGCGGTCGATAGCAATCAGCCCCAGCATTTT
TRBV27,.,.,TRBJ1-1,CASTPYGGAHINTEAFF,TGTGCCAGCACCCCTTACGGCGGCGCTCATATCAACACTGAAGCTTTCTTT
TRBV6-5,.,few,TRBJ2-3,CASSPSPTLADTQYF,TGTGCCAGCAGCCCCTCGCCGACCCTAGCCGATACGCAGTATTTT
TRBV19,.,.,TRBJ1-2,CASETEPNYGYTF,TGTGCCAGCGAGACAGAACCTAACTATGGCTACACCTTC
TRBV7-3,TRBD1,.,TRBJ2-3,CASRWYRRQGTTDTQYF,TGTGCCAGCAGGTGGTATAGGAGACAGGGGACCACAGATACGCAGTATTTT
TRBV6-5,.,.,TRBJ1-1,CASSYDSPTEAFF,TGTGCCAGCAGTTACGACAGTCCCACTGAAGCTTTCTTT
TRBV29-1,.,.,TRBJ2-7,CSVGGGQRAYEQYF,TGCAGCGTTGGGGGGGGCCAGAGAGCCTACGAGCAGTACTTC
TRBV19,TRBD1,.,TRBJ2-7,CASSTRQGGYEQYF,TGTGCCAGTAGTACCAGACAGGGTGGGTACGAGCAGTACTTC
TRBV4-2,.,.,TRBJ2-3,CASSQDRGQPSTDTQYF,TGTGCCAGCAGCCAAGATAGGGGACAACCCAGCACAGATACGCAGTATTTT
TRBV18,.,.,TRBJ1-1,CASSPSQGPWGAFF,TGTGCCAGCTCACCCTCACAGGGTCCCTGGGGAGCTTTCTTT
TRBV11-1,TRBD1,once,TRBJ2-7,CASSSGQGANIGEQYF,TGTGCCAGCAGCTCCGGACAGGGGGCGAATATCGGCGAGCAGTACTTC
TRBV7-2,.,.,TRBJ1-5,CASSLDAGGGQPQHF,TGTGCCAGCAGCTTAGATGCTGGGGGCGGTCAGCCCCAGCATTTT
TRBV7-3,TRBD1,.,TRBJ2-1,CASSFAGGFNEQFF,TGTGCCAGCAGCTTCGCAGGGGGCTTCAATGAGCAGTTCTTC
TRBV5-1,.,.,TRBJ2-7,CASSIPSALYEQYF,TGCGCCAGCAGCATACCGAGCGCTCTCTACGAGCAGTACTTC
TRBV5-6,.,.,TRBJ1-2,CASSTVRGVRGYTF,TGTGCCAGCAGCACCGTCAGGGGTGTTCGTGGCTACACCTTC
TRBV4-3,TRBD2,.,TRBJ2-3,CASSQARTSGAQGTQYF,TGCGCCAGCAGCCAAGCGAGGACTAGCGGAGCACAGGGTACGCAGTATTTT
TRBV4-3,.,.,TRBJ1-2,CASSLARDLVYGYTF,TGCGCCAGCAGCCTGGCGAGGGATCTGGTCTATGGCTACACCTTC
TRBV7-9,TRBD1,.,TRBJ2-7,CASSEWTGALREQYF,TGTGCCAGCAGCGAGTGGACAGGGGCTTTGAGGGAGCAGTACTTC
TRBV5-8,.,.,TRBJ1-2,CASSFQGTSGYTF,TGTGCCAGCAGCTTTCAGGGGACCAGCGGCTACACCTTC
TRBV6-5,.,.,TRBJ1-2,CASRDRQTSYGYTF,TGTGCCAGCAGGGACCGACAGACGTCCTATGGCTACACCTTC
TRBV7-3,TRBD2,.,TRBJ2-2,CAAGTTGGELFF,TGTGCAGCGGGGACCACGGGCGGGGAGCTGTTTTTT
TRBV12-5,.,.,TRBJ2-1,CASGLTVYEQFF,TGTGCTAGTGGTTTGACAGTCTATGAGCAGTTCTTC
TRBV7-7,TRBD2,once,TRBJ2-5,CASSQLGLAGETQYF,TGTGCCAGCAGCCAACTGGGACTAGCGGGAGAGACCCAGTACTTC
TRBV6-6,.,.,TRBJ2-7,CASRGGPSYEQYF,TGTGCCAGCAGAGGTGGGCCCTCCTACGAGCAGTACTTC
TRBV19,.,.,TRBJ1-1,CASSRQMNTEAFF,TGTGCCAGTAGTAGGCAGATGAACACTGAAGCTTTCTTT
TRBV6-1,.,.,TRBJ1-1,CASSEDRENTEAFF,TGTGCCAGCAGTGAAGACAGGGAAAACACTGAAGCTTTCTTT
TRBV2,.,.,TRBJ2-5,CASTAHTQGKKTQYF,TGTGCCAGCACCGCCCACACACAGGGTAAAAAGACCCAGTACTTC
TRBV5-1,.,.,TRBJ2-5,CASSKAGREETQYF,TGCGCCAGCAGCAAGGCGGGGCGGGAAGAGACCCAGTACTTC
TRBV7-6,.,.,TRBJ2-3,CASSSRYTDTQYF,TGTGCCAGCAGTTCCAGATACACAGATACGCAGTATTTT
TRBV7-9,.,.,TRBJ1-2,CASGHRADYGYTF,TGTGCCAGCGGCCACAGGGCTGACTATGGCTACACCTTC
TRBV5-3,TRBD1,.,TRBJ1-3,CARSFLGQGYRNTIYF,TGTGCCAGAAGCTTTCTGGGACAGGGGTATAGAAACACCATATATTTT
TRBV5-4,TRBD2,.,TRBJ2-7,CASSPGLAGGYEQYF,TGTGCCAGCAGCCCGGGACTAGCGGGTGGTTACGAGCAGTACTTC
TRBV7-9,.,.,TRBJ2-1,CASSFGMNEQFF,TGTGCCAGCAGCTTCGGGATGAATGAGCAGTTCTTC